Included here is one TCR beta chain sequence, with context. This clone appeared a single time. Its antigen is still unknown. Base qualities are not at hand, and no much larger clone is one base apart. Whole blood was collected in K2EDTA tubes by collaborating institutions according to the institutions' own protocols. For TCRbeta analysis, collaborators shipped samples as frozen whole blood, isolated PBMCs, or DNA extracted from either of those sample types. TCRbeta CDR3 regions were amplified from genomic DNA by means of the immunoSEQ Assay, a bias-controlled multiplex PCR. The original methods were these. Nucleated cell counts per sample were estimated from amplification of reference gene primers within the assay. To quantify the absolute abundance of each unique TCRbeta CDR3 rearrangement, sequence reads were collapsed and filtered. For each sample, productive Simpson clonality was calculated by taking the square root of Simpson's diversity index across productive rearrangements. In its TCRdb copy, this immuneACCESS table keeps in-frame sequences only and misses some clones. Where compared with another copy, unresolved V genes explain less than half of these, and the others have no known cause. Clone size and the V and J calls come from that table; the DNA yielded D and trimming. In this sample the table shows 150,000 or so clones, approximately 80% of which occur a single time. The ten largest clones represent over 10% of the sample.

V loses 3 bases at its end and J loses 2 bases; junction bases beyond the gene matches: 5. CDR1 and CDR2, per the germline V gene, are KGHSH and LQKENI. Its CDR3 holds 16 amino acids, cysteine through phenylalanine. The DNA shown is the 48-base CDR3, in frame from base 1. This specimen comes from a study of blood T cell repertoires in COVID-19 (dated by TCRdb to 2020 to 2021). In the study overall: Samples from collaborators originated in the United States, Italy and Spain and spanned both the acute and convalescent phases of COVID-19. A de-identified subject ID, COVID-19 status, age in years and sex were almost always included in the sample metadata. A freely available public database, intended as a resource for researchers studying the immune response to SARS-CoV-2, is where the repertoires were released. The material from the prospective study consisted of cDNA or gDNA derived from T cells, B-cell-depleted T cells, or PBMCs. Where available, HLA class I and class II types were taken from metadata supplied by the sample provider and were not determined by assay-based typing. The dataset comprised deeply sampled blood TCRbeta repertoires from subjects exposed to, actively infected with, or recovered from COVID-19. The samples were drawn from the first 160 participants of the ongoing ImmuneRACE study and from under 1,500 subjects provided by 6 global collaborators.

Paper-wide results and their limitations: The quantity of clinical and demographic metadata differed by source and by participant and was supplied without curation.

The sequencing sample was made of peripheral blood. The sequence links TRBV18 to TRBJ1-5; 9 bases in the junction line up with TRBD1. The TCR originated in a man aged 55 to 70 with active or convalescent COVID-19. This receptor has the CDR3 CASSPEDRGRNQPQHF. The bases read TGTGCCAGCTCACCCGAGGACAGGGGTCGCAATCAGCCCCAGCATTTT.